The clone carrying this TCR beta chain was seen more than once but under ten times. At one end, the junction sequence differs from germline, possibly due to a read error. TCRdb reanalysed the PCR reads using MiXCR and keeps one entry per CDR3 protein. The sample holds about 500,000 distinct CDR3 sequences, about a fifth seen once. The CDR3 runs 18 residues. Germline V lookup: CDR1 MGHRA, CDR2 YSYEKL. The data stem from a study of molecular identifiers for immune sequencing clone quantification. The CD8+CD4-CCR7+CD45RA+ phenotype defined the sorted naive CD8 T cells. The receptor was isolated from a human donor in good health. Some libraries in this study had Jurkat cell RNA spiked in. Sequenced input: naive CD8+ T cells from blood, with Jurkat cell RNA spiked in. Subset meaning: FACS-sorted CD8+CD4-CCR7+CD45RA+ naive T cells. The V call is TRBV4-1, the J call TRBJ1-5; D is perhaps TRBD1 (5 bases). The DNA of the CDR3 is TGCGCCAGCAGCCTAGGGCAGGGTGGGGTTTATAGCAGTCAGCCCCAGCATTTT. Protein sequence: CASSLGQGGVYSSQPQHF.